Listed below are T cell receptor beta chains from one sample, sequenced in a study of CD8+CD57+ T cells in acquired aplastic anemia. From the reads, TCRdb called clonotypes with MiXCR, one entry per CDR3 protein. The top ten hold roughly 30% of the sample, which has 98,000 or so distinct CDR3 sequences, roughly 51% seen once. Sequences were obtained from sorted CD4+, CD8+, or CD8+CD57+ T cells (not recorded which) from PBMCs. These receptors were collected from a human donor in good health, serving as a control. Each CDR3 is given with its conserved first and last residue. A D gene is named only where the DNA matches it firmly. Size is stated for part of the rows, as once, few or many counts, or as a class when the clone is expanded.

TRBV7-6	15	TRBJ2-7	-	-	TGTGCCAGCAGCCCCCAAGGGAGCCCTCCCTACGAGCAGTACTTC	CASSPQGSPPYEQYF
TRBV2	12	TRBJ2-1	few	TRBD1	TGTGCCAGCACCTCGGGACAGGATGAGCAGTTCTTC	CASTSGQDEQFF
TRBV29-1	13	TRBJ1-1	medium-sized	-	TGCAGCGCGGGGGACATCGTGAACACTGAAGCTTTCTTT	CSAGDIVNTEAFF
TRBV19	12	TRBJ2-1	-	TRBD1	TGTGCCAGCCAGGGACAGGGAAATGAGCAGTTCTTC	CASQGQGNEQFF
TRBV6-5	13	TRBJ2-3	many	-	TGTGCCAGCAGTTACTATGTGGGTGATACGCAGTATTTT	CASSYYVGDTQYF
TRBV15	15	TRBJ2-1	-	-	TGTGCCACGAACCGAGCGGACTACTCCTACAATGAGCAGTTCTTC	CATNRADYSYNEQFF
TRBV3-1	16	TRBJ2-1	few	TRBD2	TGTGCCAGCAGCCAAGGGCTAGCGGTGATAGAGAATGAGCAGTTCTTC	CASSQGLAVIENEQFF
TRBV15	14	TRBJ2-7	-	-	TGTGCCAGCAGCATGCAGGGGACCGCCTACGAGCAGTACTTC	CASSMQGTAYEQYF
TRBV4-1	15	TRBJ1-1	-	TRBD1	TGCGCCAGCAACCAACTCCCGGGACAGGGGTCTGAAGCTTTCTTT	CASNQLPGQGSEAFF
TRBV29-1	12	TRBJ1-1	-	-	TGCAGCGTTCAACTCTCGAGAACTGAAGCTTTCTTT	CSVQLSRTEAFF
TRBV14	11	TRBJ2-3	many	-	TGTGCCAGCAGCCAAGGAGATACGCAGTATTTT	CASSQGDTQYF
TRBV30	13	TRBJ1-1	-	-	TGTGCCTGGATCCTCGGGGGGGGCACTGAAGCTTTCTTT	CAWILGGGTEAFF
TRBV19	13	TRBJ1-5	-	-	TGTGCCAGTAGCCGGCAGACCACGGGGCCCCAGCATTTT	CASSRQTTGPQHF
TRBV7-9	13	TRBJ2-7	few	-	TGTGCCAGCAGCTTAGGACACCTTTACGAGCAGTACTTC	CASSLGHLYEQYF
TRBV25-1	16	TRBJ2-1	few	-	TGTGCCAGCTCACCACGAAGGGGAGCAGCCTACAATGAGCAGTTCTTC	CASSPRRGAAYNEQFF
TRBV25-1	17	TRBJ1-6	-	-	TGTGCCAGCAGTACGGTCGAGAAAGTGACCCCTGTGTCACCCCTCCACTTT	CASSTVEKVTPVSPLHF
TRBV6-5	16	TRBJ2-4	-	-	TGTGCCAGCAGTTACAATCCAGCCAACGCCAAAAACATTCAGTACTTC	CASSYNPANAKNIQYF
TRBV10-3	14	TRBJ2-7	-	-	TGTGCCAGCAGTGTAGGGGGGTTCGGGTACGAGCAGTACTTC	CASSVGGFGYEQYF
TRBV19	14	TRBJ1-2	once	-	TGTGCCAGTAGTGTCTCGAGGAATTGGGAGGGCTACACCTTC	CASSVSRNWEGYTF
TRBV29-1	16	TRBJ1-2	many	-	TGCAGCGTTGGAAGTCAGGGGCCTCCCCAGGACTATGGCTACACCTTC	CSVGSQGPPQDYGYTF
TRBV10-1	17	TRBJ2-7	few	-	TGCGCCAGCAGTGGTGGCCCATCAGGGGATTCATCCTACGAGCAGTACTTC	CASSGGPSGDSSYEQYF
TRBV10-1	13	TRBJ2-7	-	-	TGCGCCAGCAGTGAGTCCGTCTTCTACGAGCAGTACTTC	CASSESVFYEQYF
TRBV2	14	TRBJ1-6	-	-	TGTGCCAGGGGGAGACCGATCATCAATTCACCCCTCCACTTT	CARGRPIINSPLHF
TRBV19	21	TRBJ2-3	many	TRBD2	TGTGCCAGTAGTATCGGGACGGGACTAGCGGGGGGTAGACCTAGCACAGATACGCAGTATTTT	CASSIGTGLAGGRPSTDTQYF
TRBV10-2	12	TRBJ2-1	many	-	TGCGCCAGCACCGGTGGGGTTCCTGAGCAGTTCTTC	CASTGGVPEQFF
TRBV10-3	15	TRBJ1-3	-	TRBD1	TGCGCCATCAGTGACTCCGGACAGGGCAGAAACACCATATATTTT	CAISDSGQGRNTIYF
TRBV6-5	17	TRBJ2-7	few	-	TGTGCCAGCAGTTACTCGAAGAGGGATCGAGACCTCTACGAGCAGTACTTC	CASSYSKRDRDLYEQYF
TRBV20-1	15	TRBJ1-4	-	-	TGCAGTGCTAGACCCTGGGGGGTAACTAATGAAAAACTGTTTTTT	CSARPWGVTNEKLFF
TRBV5-1	14	TRBJ1-6	-	-	TGCGCCAGCAGGGTCAGGGCTGGGGATTCACCCCTCCACTTT	CASRVRAGDSPLHF
TRBV5-8	14	TRBJ2-7	many	TRBD1	TGTGCCAGCAGCTCCCTGACAGGGTACTACGAGCAGTACTTC	CASSSLTGYYEQYF
TRBV6-1	16	TRBJ2-1	many	TRBD2	TGTGCCAGCAGTGAATACTGGGGGGGGGTGGACAATGAGCAGTTCTTC	CASSEYWGGVDNEQFF
TRBV6-1	13	TRBJ1-2	many	-	TGTGCCAGCAGTGATACAGGGTACTATGGCTACACCTTC	CASSDTGYYGYTF
TRBV19	15	TRBJ2-1	-	TRBD1	TGTGCCAGTAGTTTCTCCGGGACAGGCAACAATGAGCAGTTCTTC	CASSFSGTGNNEQFF
TRBV6-1	13	TRBJ2-5	many	-	TGTGCCAGCAGTCCATGGGCGGCGACAGGCTCTCACTTC	CASSPWAATGSHF
TRBV29-1	14	TRBJ1-1	many	-	TGCAGCGTTCCGGGACGAGTCCCGGACACTGAAGCTTTCTTT	CSVPGRVPDTEAFF
TRBV12-3/TRBV12-4	14	TRBJ1-3	few	-	TGTGCCAGCAGTTCCCGAGCTGTAGGAAACACCATATATTTT	CASSSRAVGNTIYF
TRBV7-3	16	TRBJ1-4	-	TRBD1	TGTGCCAGCAGCTTATCCGGGACAGTTCTTAATGAAAGACTGTTTTTT	CASSLSGTVLNERLFF
TRBV4-2	16	TRBJ2-7	many	TRBD1	TGTGCCAGCAGCCAAGATTTATGGGGACAGGGCTACGAGCAGTACTTC	CASSQDLWGQGYEQYF
TRBV10-3	16	TRBJ1-4	many	-	TGTGCCATCAGTGAGGACAATTCCGGAGGTAATGAAAAACTGTTTTTT	CAISEDNSGGNEKLFF
TRBV29-1	14	TRBJ2-7	-	TRBD1	TGCAGCGCAGATGGACAGGAGGAACCCTACGAGCAGTACTTC	CSADGQEEPYEQYF
TRBV7-3	12	TRBJ2-3	many	-	TGTGCCAGCAGCTTAAAAGGAGATACGCAGTATTTT	CASSLKGDTQYF
TRBV11-2	15	TRBJ2-1	-	-	TGTGCCAGCACCTTCAACGCGGGCTCTTACAATGAGCAGTTCTTC	CASTFNAGSYNEQFF
TRBV25-1	14	TRBJ2-3	-	-	TGTGCCAGCAGTGATGACAGGGAGGCAGATACGCAGTATTTT	CASSDDREADTQYF
TRBV6-5	13	TRBJ1-5	many	-	TGTGCCAGCAGTTACCTGAGTCCTCAGCCCCAGCATTTT	CASSYLSPQPQHF
TRBV9	15	TRBJ1-1	many	-	TGTGCCAGCAGCGTAGTGGCAGGGTCGAACACTGAAGCTTTCTTT	CASSVVAGSNTEAFF
TRBV2	16	TRBJ2-7	-	TRBD2	TGTGCCAGCAGTCAGGACGGCAGCGGGGCCCTCTACGAGCAGTACTTC	CASSQDGSGALYEQYF
TRBV7-9	12	TRBJ2-1	-	-	TGTGCCAGCAGCGCCGCAGGGGATGAGCAGTTCTTC	CASSAAGDEQFF
TRBV6-2/TRBV6-3	14	TRBJ2-3	-	-	TGTGCCAGCAGCCGGACTGACCCCACAGATACGCAGTATTTT	CASSRTDPTDTQYF
TRBV5-1	12	TRBJ2-7	-	TRBD1	TGCGCCACCGTGGACAGGGTTGGCGAGCAGTACTTC	CATVDRVGEQYF
TRBV20-1	15	TRBJ1-2	many	-	TGCAGTGCTAGAGATTTCCGGGACGCAGGCTATGGCTACACCTTC	CSARDFRDAGYGYTF
TRBV7-2	14	TRBJ2-5	few	TRBD1	TGTGCCAGCAGCTTAGGACAGGGGATGGAGACCCAGTACTTC	CASSLGQGMETQYF
TRBV2	11	TRBJ1-2	-	-	TGTGCCAGCAGTGAAGGGTTGAGCTACACCTTC	CASSEGLSYTF
TRBV19	13	TRBJ2-2	-	-	TGTGCCAGTAGTCCCCCCGTGGACGATGAGCAGTTTTTT	CASSPPVDDEQFF
TRBV24-1	14	TRBJ1-2	-	-	TGTGCCACCAGTGATTTCGGTCAGAACTATGGCTACACCTTC	CATSDFGQNYGYTF
TRBV5-1	14	TRBJ2-7	few	-	TGCGCCAGCAAGGGGACCGGACAGAGGTACGAGCAGTACTTC	CASKGTGQRYEQYF